This T cell receptor (beta chain) emerged from a study of radiotherapy plus CTLA-4 blockade in lung cancer. Study overall: Around 19% of enrolled patients responded objectively, and more than 30% had disease control. The study, taken as a whole, reports: After treatment with radiotherapy plus ipilimumab, TCR clones that came from the tumor expanded in blood. Alongside interferon-beta, early blood T cell clone dynamics were reportedly the best predictor of response.

Only in-frame clones appear in the TCRdb table, and some are missing; sequencing was by immunoSEQ multiplex PCR. The sample contains approximately 80,000 clones, under 80% of which appear only once. In this sample, this clone turned up a few times. Its antigen is unidentified. V gave up 0 bases and J gave up 4 bases; unmatched junction bases: 9. The CDR3 has 17 amino acids. Germline CDR1 and CDR2: SGHRS and YFSETQ. The receptor's source is a human donor with non-small cell lung cancer whose response to radiotherapy plus ipilimumab could not be evaluated. Some clones in this sample may be carry-over from other donors' samples. The chain uses TRBV5-1 and TRBJ2-3; TRBD2 matches at 9 bases. Material: peripheral blood, obtained from a patient treated with radiotherapy plus ipilimumab. Written as DNA, the CDR3 is TGCGCCAGCAGCTTGGCCACGGGACTAGCAGGGGCAGATACGCAGTATTTT. Residues: CASSLATGLAGADTQYF.